The T cell receptor (beta chain) under discussion was sequenced for a study of cytomegalovirus exposure and HLA in healthy donors. Regarding the study as a whole: A likely sequencing artifact accounted for one observed cluster of highly shared sequence variants. Per published reports, the classifier diagnosed cytomegalovirus status with high specificity and sensitivity.

On this clone itself: Its antigen is still unknown.

Primers included in the PCR were 60 Vbeta and 13 Jbeta primers. Clones were sequenced by immunoSEQ multiplex PCR, and TCRdb holds only the in-frame ones, with some missing. The sample includes 120,000 or so clones, approximately 86% of them seen just once. Trimming pared 3 bases from V and 0 bases from J, leaving 9 bases between. The germline CDR1 and CDR2 sequences are GTSNPN and SVGIG (reference sequence). This CDR3 region has 14 residues. The material sequenced was PBMCs. This receptor was taken from a man between 40 and 49 years old in good health and CMV-seronegative. This chain uses TRBV30 with TRBJ1-5, with unresolved D. CDR3 nucleotide sequence: TGTGCCTGGAGCCCGGGGTATAGCAATCAGCCCCAGCATTTT. Translating gives CAWSPGYSNQPQHF.